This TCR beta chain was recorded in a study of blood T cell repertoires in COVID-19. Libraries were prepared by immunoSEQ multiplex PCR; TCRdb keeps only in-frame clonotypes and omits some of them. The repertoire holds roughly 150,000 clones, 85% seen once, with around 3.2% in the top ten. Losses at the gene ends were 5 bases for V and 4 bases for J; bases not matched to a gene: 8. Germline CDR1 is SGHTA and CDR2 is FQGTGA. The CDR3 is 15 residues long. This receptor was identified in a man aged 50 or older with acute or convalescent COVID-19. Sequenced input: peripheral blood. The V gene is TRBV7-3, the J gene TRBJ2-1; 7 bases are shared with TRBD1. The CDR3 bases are TGTGCCAGCAGCGATCCGGGACAGAAATACAATGAGCAGTTCTTC. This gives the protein CASSDPGQKYNEQFF. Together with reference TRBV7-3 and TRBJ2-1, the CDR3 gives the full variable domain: GAGVSQTPSNKVTEKGKYVELRCDPISGHTALYWYRQSLGQGPEFLIYFQGTGAADDSGLPNDRFFAVRPEGSVSTLKIQRTERGDSAVYLCASSDPGQKYNEQFFGPGTRLTVL.